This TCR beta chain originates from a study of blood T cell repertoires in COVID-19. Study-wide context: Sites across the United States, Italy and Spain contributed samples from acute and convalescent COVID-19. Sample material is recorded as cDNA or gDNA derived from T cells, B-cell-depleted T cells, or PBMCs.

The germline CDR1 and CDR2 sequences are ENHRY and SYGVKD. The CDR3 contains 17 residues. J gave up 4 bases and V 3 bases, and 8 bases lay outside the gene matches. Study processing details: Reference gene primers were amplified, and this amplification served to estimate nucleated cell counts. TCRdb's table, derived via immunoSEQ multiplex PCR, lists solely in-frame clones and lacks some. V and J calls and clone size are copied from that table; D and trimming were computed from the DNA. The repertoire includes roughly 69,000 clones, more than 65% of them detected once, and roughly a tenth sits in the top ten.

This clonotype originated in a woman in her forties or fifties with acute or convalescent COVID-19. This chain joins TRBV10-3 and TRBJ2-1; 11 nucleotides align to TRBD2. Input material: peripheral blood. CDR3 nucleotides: TGTGCCATCAGTGAAAACTCCCGGACTAGCGGGTACAATGAGCAGTTCTTC. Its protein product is CAISENSRTSGYNEQFF.